The table lists the clone carrying this T cell receptor (beta chain) with a count of one. In the authors' methods: Nucleated cell counts were estimated from reference gene primer amplification. Generated by immunoSEQ multiplex PCR, the TCRdb table keeps only in-frame clones and is missing some. That table is the source of V, J and clone size, and D and trimming were worked out from the DNA. The sample holds some 89,000 clones, roughly 90% seen once. The data stem from a study of blood T cell repertoires in COVID-19. Study-level information: Specimens from acute and convalescent COVID-19 originated in the United States, Italy and Spain.

Germline values: CDR1 SNHLY, CDR2 FYNNEI. The CDR3 is 13 residues long. V shed 1 base, J shed 13 bases, and the junction held 4 bases outside the gene matches. V usage is TRBV2 and J usage is TRBJ1-6, with 7 bases aligning to TRBD1. What was sequenced was peripheral blood. The sequence derives from a man between 45 and 60 years old with acute or convalescent COVID-19. The CDR3 coding sequence is TGTGCCAGCAGTGAAGAGGACAGGTACCCCCTCCACTTT. Its protein product is CASSEEDRYPLHF.